These 15 T cell receptor beta chains share one sample of origin, sequenced in a study of T cells in Graves' hyperthyroidism and ophthalmopathy. Amplified TCR beta CDR3 regions derived from RNA transcripts. The study used the HTBI primer set for a first-round RT-PCR of the TCR CDR3. TCRdb reprocessed the multiplex PCR reads via MiXCR and lists one record per CDR3 protein. The repertoire includes roughly 380,000 distinct CDR3 sequences, roughly 14% of them detected once, and approximately 11% sits in the top ten. The sequenced sample was blood. Receptors were obtained from an older woman with Graves' hyperthyroidism.

V is TRBV5-1 and J is TRBJ2-5; 11 positions agree with TRBD2. The V gene end was trimmed by 0 bases and the J gene end by 3 bases; junction bases not matched to a gene: 1. Germline CDR1 reads SGHRS; CDR2 reads YFSETQ. This CDR3 has 15 residues. The CDR3 DNA sequence: TGCGCCAGCAGCTTGGGTAGCGGGAGGGAAGAGACCCAGTACTTC. It yields the protein CASSLGSGREETQYF.

In its sample, this clonotype was seen many times. This chain links TRBV28 with TRBJ1-1; perhaps TRBD1 as D (5 bases). Trimming cost V 7 bases and J 1 base, with 10 bases left between them. This CDR3 is 13 amino acids long. CDR1 and CDR2 from the germline V gene are MDHEN and SYDVKM. CDR3 DNA: TGTGCCAGCATTAGACAGCCGAACACTGAAGCTTTCTTT. It specifies CASIRQPNTEAFF.

In its sample, this clonotype was seen many times. V usage is TRBV18 and J usage is TRBJ2-1; TRBD1 agrees at 9 bases. In germline, CDR1 is KGHSH, CDR2 LQKENI. The ends lost 0 bases at V and 1 base at J; junction bases unmatched: 4. The CDR3 runs 17 residues. The CDR3, as DNA: TGTGCCAGCTCACCACCGATGGGGACAGGGTCCTACAATGAGCAGTTCTTC. Protein product: CASSPPMGTGSYNEQFF.

This clonotype occurred a few times. V gene TRBV14 combines with J gene TRBJ2-7, with TRBD2 matching 8 bases. V lost 0 bases to trimming and J lost 7 bases; unmatched junction nucleotides: 17. The CDR3 has 18 amino acids. Germline V gene sequence: CDR1 SGHDN, CDR2 FVKESK. Here the CDR3 reads CASSQDGRALSTVKEQYF. As DNA, the CDR3 is TGTGCCAGCAGCCAAGACGGGAGGGCTCTCTCAACCGTAAAGGAGCAGTACTTC.

This clonotype was detected ten times or more. This chain joins TRBV18 and TRBJ1-3, with TRBD1 matching over 9 bases. The CDR3 runs to 16 residues. Trimming cost V 2 bases and J 0 bases; bases outside gene matches: 2. Per germline, CDR1 KGHSH and CDR2 LQKENI. The CDR3 reads CASSPTTGGSGNTIYF. The CDR3 bases are TGTGCCAGCTCACCAACGACAGGGGGCTCTGGAAACACCATATATTTT.

The CDR3 protein is CASGRVGTSGRSDTQYF. The CDR3 nucleotides are TGTGCCAGCGGCCGGGTCGGGACTAGCGGGAGGTCAGATACGCAGTATTTT. The V gene is TRBV6-2 or TRBV6-3, the J gene TRBJ2-3, with 15 bases that match TRBD2. The V and J ends lost 8 bases and 4 bases, in that order; junction bases with no gene match: 10. The CDR3 consists of 17 residues. Germline V gene lookup returns CDR1 MNHEY and CDR2 SVGEGT.

This clonotype was counted at least ten times. This chain uses TRBV11-3 with TRBJ2-7; D is perhaps TRBD1 (6 bases). CDR1 and CDR2 from the germline V gene are SGHNT and YENEEA. V dropped 5 bases and J dropped 1 base, with 12 bases sitting between them. The length of the CDR3 is 14 residues. DNA of the CDR3: TGTGCCAGCAGCCCCCGGACAGTATCCTACGAGCAGTACTTC. Residues: CASSPRTVSYEQYF.

The chain links TRBV20-1 to TRBJ1-4, with D hard to call. Germline lookup yields CDR1 DFQATT and CDR2 SNEGSKA (reference sequence). This CDR3 has 15 residues. With 0 bases removed from V and 4 bases from J, the gap between germline ends came to 12 bases. CDR3 protein: CSARDLGRSNEKLFF. The DNA of the CDR3 is TGCAGTGCTAGAGATCTTGGCAGGAGTAATGAAAAACTGTTTTTT.

In its sample, this clonotype was seen many times. The genes are TRBV15 and TRBJ1-5; D remains ambiguous. The CDR3 extends over 15 amino acids. The V end lost 2 bases, the J end lost 3 bases, and 11 bases lay between the germline ends. Per germline, CDR1 LNHNV and CDR2 YYDKDF (reference sequence). For the CDR3, the DNA is TGTGCCACCAGCAGAAGCGGGGTTTCCAATCAGCCCCAGCATTTT. This translates into CATSRSGVSNQPQHF.

This clonotype has at least ten counts. The rearrangement joins TRBV3-1 to TRBJ2-3; a weak D match, TRBD2 (7 bases). This CDR3 has 15 amino acids. CDR1 LGHDT and CDR2 YNNKEL come from the germline V gene (reference sequence). Trimming removed 2 bases at V and 5 bases at J, with 14 bases between. CDR3 bases: TGTGCCAGCAGCCAACGAGGGGGGGGTATAGATACGCAGTATTTT. Its translation: CASSQRGGGIDTQYF.

V usage is TRBV5-5 and J usage is TRBJ2-3; 12 bases line up with TRBD1. CDR1 SGHKS and CDR2 YYEKEE come from the germline V gene (reference sequence). Trimming took 5 bases from V and 8 from J; bases not matched to a gene: 12. The CDR3 has 16 amino acids. Here the CDR3 DNA reads TGTGCCAGCAGTCAGTCGACCGGGACAGGGGGCGGTACGCAGTATTTT. It yields the protein CASSQSTGTGGGTQYF.

This clonotype was counted at least ten times. The V gene is TRBV6-2 or TRBV6-3, the J gene TRBJ2-4, with 7 bases matching TRBD2. With 0 bases clipped from V and 6 bases from J, the junction kept 8 bases outside the gene matches. CDR3 size: 16 residues. The germline gives CDR1 MNHEY, CDR2 SVGEGT. The CDR3 region is CASSYSRAGALNIQYF. The DNA of the CDR3 is TGTGCCAGCAGTTACTCGAGGGCGGGAGCTCTAAACATTCAGTACTTC.

There are many counts of this clonotype. The genes are TRBV11-2 and TRBJ2-1, with D hard to call. The CDR3 runs 18 residues. Germline V gene data show CDR1 as SGHAT and CDR2 as FQNNGV. V lost 7 bases to trimming and J lost 0 bases, with 22 bases between them. CDR3 sequence: CASTFHNVGRLSYNEQFF. DNA for the CDR3: TGTGCCAGCACCTTTCACAATGTCGGGCGACTCTCCTACAATGAGCAGTTCTTC.

This clonotype was seen ten or more times. The chain links TRBV18 to TRBJ2-1; TRBD1 matches 7 bases. This CDR3 has 14 residues. Germline V gene sequence: CDR1 KGHSH, CDR2 LQKENI. The V and J ends lost 3 bases and 5 bases, in that order; junction bases with no gene match: 4. The CDR3 sequence: CASSPGTVDNEQFF. The CDR3 nucleotides are TGTGCCAGCTCACCCGGGACAGTGGACAATGAGCAGTTCTTC.

This clonotype was picked up a small number of times. CDR3 sequence reads: CASRRATGELFF. The CDR3 DNA reads as TGTGCCAGCCGTCGAGCCACCGGGGAGCTGTTTTTT. V gene TRBV9 combines with J gene TRBJ2-2; D is undetermined. The germline gives CDR1 SGDLS, CDR2 YYNGEE. The CDR3 sequence is 12 residues long. Trimming shortened V by 7 bases and J by 4 bases, and 8 bases separated the two germline ends. The full variable domain, its missing parts supplied by reference TRBV9 and TRBJ2-2, is DSGVTQTPKHLITATGQRVTLRCSPRSGDLSVYWYQQSLDQGLQFLIQYYNGEERAKGNILERFSAQQFPDLHSELNLSSLELGDSALYFCASRRATGELFFGEGSRLTVL.